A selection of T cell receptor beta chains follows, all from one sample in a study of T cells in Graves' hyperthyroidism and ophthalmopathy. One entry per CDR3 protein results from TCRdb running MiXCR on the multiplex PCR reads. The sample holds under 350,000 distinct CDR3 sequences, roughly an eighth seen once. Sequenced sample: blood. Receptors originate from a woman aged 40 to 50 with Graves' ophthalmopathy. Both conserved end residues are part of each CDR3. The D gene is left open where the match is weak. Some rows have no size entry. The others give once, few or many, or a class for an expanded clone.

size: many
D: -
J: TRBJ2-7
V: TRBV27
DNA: TGTGCCAGCAGCTTAGGACAGCTCAACGAGCAGTACTTC
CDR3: CASSLGQLNEQYF

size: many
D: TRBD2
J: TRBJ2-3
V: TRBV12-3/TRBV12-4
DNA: TGTGCCAGCAGCTCCGGGACCCGCGGGGGAACGCAGTATTTT
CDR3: CASSSGTRGGTQYF

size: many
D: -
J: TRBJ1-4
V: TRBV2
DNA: TGTGCCAGCAGCGTGCTTGGGACGCCAGATGAAAAACTGTTTTTT
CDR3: CASSVLGTPDEKLFF

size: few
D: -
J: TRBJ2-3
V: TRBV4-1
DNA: TGCGCCAGCAGCCTCAGTAGGAGCGTGGCAGATACGCAGTATTTT
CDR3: CASSLSRSVADTQYF

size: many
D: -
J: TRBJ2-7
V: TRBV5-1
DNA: TGCGCCAGCAGCTTGGCAGGGAACGCCTACGAGCAGTACTTC
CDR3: CASSLAGNAYEQYF

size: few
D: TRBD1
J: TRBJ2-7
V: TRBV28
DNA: TGTGCCAGCAGTCCCTCCGGGACAGGGGGCAGGTACGAGCAGTACTTC
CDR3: CASSPSGTGGRYEQYF

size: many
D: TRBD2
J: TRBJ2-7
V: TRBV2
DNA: TGTGCCAGCAGAGGGACGGGACTAGCGGGAGTTGAGCAGTACTTC
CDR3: CASRGTGLAGVEQYF

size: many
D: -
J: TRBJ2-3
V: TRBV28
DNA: TGTGCCAGCAGTCCCCGTCTCCCACGGAGTTCGACAGATACGCAGTATTTT
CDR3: CASSPRLPRSSTDTQYF

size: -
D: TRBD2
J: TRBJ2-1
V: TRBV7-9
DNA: TGTGCCAGCATAGACCTAGCGGGCAACTACAATGAGCAGTTCTTC
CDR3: CASIDLAGNYNEQFF

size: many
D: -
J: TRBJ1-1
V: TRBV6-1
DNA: TGTGCCAGCAGTCGGACTTCGGAGGCTGAAGCTTTCTTT
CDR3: CASSRTSEAEAFF

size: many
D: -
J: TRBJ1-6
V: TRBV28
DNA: TGTGCCAGCAGTTCCTCCGGGACCGCCCCCGGGGATTCACCCCTCCACTTT
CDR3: CASSSSGTAPGDSPLHF

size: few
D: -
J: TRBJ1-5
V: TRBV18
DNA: TGTGCCAGCTCACCCAAGGATAGCAATCAGCCCCAGCATTTT
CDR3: CASSPKDSNQPQHF

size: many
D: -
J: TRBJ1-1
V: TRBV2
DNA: TGTGCCAGCAGTACCCGACAGAACACTGAAGCTTTCTTT
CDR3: CASSTRQNTEAFF

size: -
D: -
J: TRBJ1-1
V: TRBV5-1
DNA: TGCGCCAGCAGTGCAGGACAGTACACTGAAGCTTTCTTT
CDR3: CASSAGQYTEAFF

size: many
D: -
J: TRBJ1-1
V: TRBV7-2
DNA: TGTGCCAGCAGCCGCGACAGGCAGGTCATGAACACTGAAGCTTTCTTT
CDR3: CASSRDRQVMNTEAFF

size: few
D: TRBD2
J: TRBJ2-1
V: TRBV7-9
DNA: TGTGCCAGCAGCCCTGGACTAGCGGGGGGGGGTGAGCAGTTCTTC
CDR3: CASSPGLAGGGEQFF

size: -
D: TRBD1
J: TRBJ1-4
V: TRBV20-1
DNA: TGCAGTGCGTCCCCGCTGGGACAGGGAGGGGAAAAACTGTTTTTT
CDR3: CSASPLGQGGEKLFF

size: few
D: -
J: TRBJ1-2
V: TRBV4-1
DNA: TGCGCCAGCAGCGCTCTAGGGGGGGACACGGCTAACTATGGCTACACCTTC
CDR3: CASSALGGDTANYGYTF

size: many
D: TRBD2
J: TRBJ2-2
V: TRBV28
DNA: TGTGCCAGCAGTTTAGGGGGAGGGGTCACCGGGGAGCTGTTTTTT
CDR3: CASSLGGGVTGELFF